This T cell receptor (beta chain) was found in a study of Ad26.COV2.S vaccination and SARS-CoV-2 variants. Study results and limitations: Non-spike TCR breadth showed similarity between vaccine and placebo recipients. Analytic work on TCR breadth and depth might have understated the full extent of total T cell responses. After vaccination, reports described spike-specific CD8+ and CD4+ T cell responses as showing substantial breadth. Compared with placebo recipients, vaccine recipients had higher spike-specific TCR breadth.

The CDR3 is 13 residues long. The germline CDR1 and CDR2 sequences are SGHDT and YYEEEE. J was trimmed by 8 bases and V by 3 bases; bases with no gene match: 6. TCRdb keeps only in-frame clones here, not all; method: immunoSEQ multiplex PCR. The sample shows about 350,000 clones, roughly 94% of them seen only once. Of note for this clone: No antigen is known for it.

The sequencing used peripheral blood, collected after recovery from COVID-19. The receptor was isolated from a human donor who had recovered from COVID-19. The gene calls are TRBV5-6 and TRBJ2-7, with 9 bases aligning to TRBD1. Here the CDR3 DNA reads TGTGCCAGCAGCTACGGGACAGGGTTACAGCAGTACTTC. Protein: CASSYGTGLQQYF.